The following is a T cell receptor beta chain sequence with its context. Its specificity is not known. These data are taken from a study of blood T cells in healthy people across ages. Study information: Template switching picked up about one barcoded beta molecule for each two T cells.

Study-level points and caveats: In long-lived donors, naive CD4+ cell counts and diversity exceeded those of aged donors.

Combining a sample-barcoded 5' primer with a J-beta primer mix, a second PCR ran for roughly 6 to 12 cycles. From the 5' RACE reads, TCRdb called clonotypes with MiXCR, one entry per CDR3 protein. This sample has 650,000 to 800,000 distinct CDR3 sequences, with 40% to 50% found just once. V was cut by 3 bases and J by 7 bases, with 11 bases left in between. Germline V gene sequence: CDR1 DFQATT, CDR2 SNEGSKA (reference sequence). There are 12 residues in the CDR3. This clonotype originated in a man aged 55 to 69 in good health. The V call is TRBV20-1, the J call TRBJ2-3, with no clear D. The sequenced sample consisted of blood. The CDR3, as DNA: TGCAGTGCTAGTTTCCAAGAATATACGCAGTATTTT. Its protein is CSASFQEYTQYF.